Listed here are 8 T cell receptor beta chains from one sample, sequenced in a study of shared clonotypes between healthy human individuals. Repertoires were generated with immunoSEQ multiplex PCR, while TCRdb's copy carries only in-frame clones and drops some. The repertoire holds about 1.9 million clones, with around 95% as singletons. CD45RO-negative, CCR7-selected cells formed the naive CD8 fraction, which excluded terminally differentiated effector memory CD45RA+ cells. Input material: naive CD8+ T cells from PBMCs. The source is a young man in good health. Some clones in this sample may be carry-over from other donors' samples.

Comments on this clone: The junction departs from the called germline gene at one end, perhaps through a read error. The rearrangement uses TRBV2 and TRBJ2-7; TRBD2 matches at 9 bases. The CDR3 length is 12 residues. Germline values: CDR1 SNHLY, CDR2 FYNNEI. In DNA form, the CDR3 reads TGTGCCAGCAGGGGCGCGGGAGGGCCATGCGACTTC. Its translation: CASRGAGGPCDF.

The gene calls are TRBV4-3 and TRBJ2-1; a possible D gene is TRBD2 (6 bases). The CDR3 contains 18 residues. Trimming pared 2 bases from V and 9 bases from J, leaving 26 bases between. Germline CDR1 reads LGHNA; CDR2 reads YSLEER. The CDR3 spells CASSQWSGSGLTRGEQFF. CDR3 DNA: TGCGCCAGCAGCCAATGGAGCGGGTCGGGGCTAACTCGAGGTGAGCAGTTCTTC.

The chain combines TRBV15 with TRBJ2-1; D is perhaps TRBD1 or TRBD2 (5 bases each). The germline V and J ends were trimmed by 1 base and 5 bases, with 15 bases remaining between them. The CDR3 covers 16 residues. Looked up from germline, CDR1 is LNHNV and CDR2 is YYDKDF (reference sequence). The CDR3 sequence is CATSRVGGIYNNEQFF. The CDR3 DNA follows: TGTGCCACCAGCAGAGTTGGGGGAATATATAACAATGAGCAGTTCTTC.

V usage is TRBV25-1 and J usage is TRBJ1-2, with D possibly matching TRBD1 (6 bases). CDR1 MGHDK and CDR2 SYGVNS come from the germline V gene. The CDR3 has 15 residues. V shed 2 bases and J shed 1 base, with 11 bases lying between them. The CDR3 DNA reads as TGTGCCAGCAGTGAAATAGGGGGGGGTAACTATGGCTACACCTTC. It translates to CASSEIGGGNYGYTF.

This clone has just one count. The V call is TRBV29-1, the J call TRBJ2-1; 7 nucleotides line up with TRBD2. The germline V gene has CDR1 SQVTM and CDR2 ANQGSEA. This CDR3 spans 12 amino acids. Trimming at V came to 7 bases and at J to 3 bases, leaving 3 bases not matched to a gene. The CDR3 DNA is TGCAGCGGTGGACTAGTCTACAATGAGCAGTTCTTC. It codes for CSGGLVYNEQFF.

CDR3 in DNA: TGTGCCAGCAGTGATCCCCGGCTCTACGAGCAGTACTTC. Amino acids: CASSDPRLYEQYF. This chain joins TRBV2 and TRBJ2-7; unclear D gene. CDR1 and CDR2 (germline): SNHLY, FYNNEI. The CDR3 loop spans 13 amino acids. V was trimmed by 3 bases and J by 3 bases, leaving 9 bases between them.

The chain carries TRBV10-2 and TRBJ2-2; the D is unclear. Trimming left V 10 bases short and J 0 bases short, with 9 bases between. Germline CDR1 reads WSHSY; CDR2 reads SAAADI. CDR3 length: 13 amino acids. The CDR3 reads CATVTPNTGELFF. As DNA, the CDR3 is TGCGCCACCGTAACACCGAACACCGGGGAGCTGTTTTTT.

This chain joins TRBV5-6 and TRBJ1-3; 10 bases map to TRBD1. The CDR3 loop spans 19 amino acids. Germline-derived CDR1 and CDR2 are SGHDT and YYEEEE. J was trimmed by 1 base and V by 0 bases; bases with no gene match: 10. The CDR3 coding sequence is TGTGCCAGCAGCTTGGCAGGCGACAGGGGGCTTAGTTCTGGAAACACCATATATTTT. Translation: CASSLAGDRGLSSGNTIYF.